This T cell receptor beta chain is drawn from a study of T cell repertoires in aging, cancer and after chemotherapy. Study-level information: Paired samples before and after chemotherapy came from glioblastoma patients receiving temozolomide-based therapy. The full dataset contained several million TCR reads. Findings of the study overall: Age-matched healthy donors had significantly more diverse, less clonal blood TCR repertoires than untreated cancer patients. Median generation probability rose over the chemotherapy interval in each cancer cohort, suggesting rebound thymic output.

This clonotype came up once. Its target is not known. This CDR3 region has 15 residues. Germline CDR1 reads SGHRS; CDR2 reads YFSETQ. The V gene lost 6 bases and the J gene lost 3 bases, with 16 bases spanning the gap. The template was genomic DNA from peripheral blood, not RNA. Rearranged V-D-J TRB sequences were amplified with a mixed TRB-A/B primer pool. Each CDR3 protein gets one entry after TCRdb re-called the multiplex PCR reads with MiXCR. The sample holds 7,000 to 10,000 distinct CDR3 sequences; approximately 39% are singletons and the top ten take about 12%. This clonotype was sampled from a human donor with a solid tumor. Sequences were obtained from blood. The chain uses TRBV5-1 and TRBJ2-1, with D perhaps matching TRBD2 (6 bases). CDR3 sequence reads: CASKAGSPYYNEQFF. CDR3 nucleotides: TGCGCCAGCAAGGCGGGATCACCTTACTACAATGAGCAGTTCTTC.